These T cell receptor beta chains were read from a single sample in a study of blood T cell repertoires in COVID-19. Method: immunoSEQ multiplex PCR; TCRdb's copy keeps in-frame clones and lacks some. Found here are about 310,000 clones, 75% to 90% of them singletons; the top ten hold under 3.5%. Source material: peripheral blood. Receptors were obtained from a woman aged 25-40 years with COVID-19, enrolled during active disease. Both conserved end residues are part of each CDR3. The D gene is left open where the match is weak. Only some rows state a clone size, as once, few, many or a class for expanded clones.

CASNLGGGGETQYF	TGTGCCAGCAACTTGGGGGGAGGTGGAGAGACCCAGTACTTC	-	TRBV5-6	TRBJ2-5	-
CASSPGTGQRGYTF	TGTGCCAGCAGCCCCGGGACAGGTCAACGTGGCTACACCTTC	TRBD1	TRBV9	TRBJ1-2	-
CASSPYRDPYEQYF	TGTGCCAGCAGTCCATACAGGGACCCCTACGAGCAGTACTTC	-	TRBV6-5	TRBJ2-7	-
CSIESDSLGGGYTF	TGCAGCATTGAGTCGGACAGTCTAGGGGGAGGCTACACCTTC	-	TRBV29-1	TRBJ1-2	-
CASWGLAGGQYF	TGTGCCAGCTGGGGACTAGCGGGAGGGCAGTACTTC	TRBD2	TRBV6-5	TRBJ2-7	-
CASAIPPGTGAGELFF	TGTGCCAGCGCCATACCCCCCGGGACAGGGGCCGGGGAGCTGTTTTTT	TRBD1	TRBV27	TRBJ2-2	-
CASSKVHRGRGNTIYF	TGTGCCAGCAGCAAAGTTCACAGGGGGCGCGGAAACACCATATATTTT	-	TRBV21-1	TRBJ1-3	-
CASSTRGEAFF	TGTGCCAGCAGTACCAGAGGCGAAGCTTTCTTT	-	TRBV12-3/TRBV12-4	TRBJ1-1	-
CASSLVGGGQPQHF	TGTGCCAGCAGCTTAGTGGGGGGAGGACAGCCCCAGCATTTT	-	TRBV7-2	TRBJ1-5	-
CASRSAETSEKLFF	TGTGCAAGTCGCTCAGCCGAAACGAGTGAAAAACTGTTTTTT	-	TRBV12-2	TRBJ1-4	-
CASSAIPSAGTDTQYF	TGTGCCAGCAGCGCCATACCTAGCGCGGGCACAGATACGCAGTATTTT	-	TRBV9	TRBJ2-3	-
CASSLEGRGTDTQYF	TGCGCCAGCAGCTTGGAAGGGAGGGGCACAGATACGCAGTATTTT	TRBD2	TRBV5-1	TRBJ2-3	-
CASSLVYHTSGFTDTQYF	TGCGCCAGCAGCTTGGTGTATCATACTAGCGGATTCACAGATACGCAGTATTTT	TRBD2	TRBV5-1	TRBJ2-3	-
CASRRSGGAFF	TGTGCCAGCAGGAGGTCGGGTGGGGCTTTCTTT	-	TRBV25-1	TRBJ1-1	-
CASSLLIDTEAFF	TGTGCCAGCAGTTTGCTAATAGACACTGAAGCTTTCTTT	-	TRBV27	TRBJ1-1	-
CASSLAGRGGAGELFF	TGTGCCAGCAGCTTAGCGGGCAGGGGTGGGGCCGGGGAGCTGTTTTTT	-	TRBV7-8	TRBJ2-2	-
CASSESGTGVNTF	TGCGCCAGCAGTGAGTCCGGGACAGGGGTGAACACCTTC	TRBD1	TRBV10-2	TRBJ1-2	once
CASSLGSGETQYF	TGTGCCAGCAGCTTAGGTTCAGGAGAGACCCAGTACTTC	-	TRBV11-3	TRBJ2-5	-
CASSLRRGNQPQHF	TGTGCCAGCAGCTTAAGGCGGGGGAATCAGCCCCAGCATTTT	-	TRBV7-2	TRBJ1-5	-
CASIRDRGFHEQYF	TGTGCCAGCATCCGGGACAGGGGTTTCCACGAGCAGTACTTC	TRBD1	TRBV2	TRBJ2-7	-
CASSLQDYEQYF	TGTGCCAGCAGTTTACAGGACTACGAGCAGTACTTC	-	TRBV28	TRBJ2-7	-
CAISLDRESEAFF	TGTGCCATCAGCTTAGACAGGGAATCGGAAGCTTTCTTT	TRBD1	TRBV10-3	TRBJ1-1	-
CAWYKMNTEAFF	TGTGCCTGGTACAAGATGAACACTGAAGCTTTCTTT	-	TRBV30	TRBJ1-1	-
CASRDTTGGNTEAFF	TGTGCCAGCAGGGACACGACAGGGGGGAACACTGAAGCTTTCTTT	TRBD1	TRBV6-5	TRBJ1-1	-
CASSLYQGAGGYTF	TGTGCCAGCAGCTTATATCAGGGGGCGGGAGGCTACACCTTC	TRBD1	TRBV7-9	TRBJ1-2	-
CASTLVSGLKTEAFF	TGTGCCAGCACCCTGGTATCGGGTTTGAAGACTGAAGCTTTCTTT	-	TRBV6-5	TRBJ1-1	-
CASSQVINTEAFF	TGTGCCAGCAGCCAAGTTATTAACACTGAAGCTTTCTTT	-	TRBV3-1/TRBV3-2	TRBJ1-1	-
CASSRTSGSPDTQYF	TGTGCCAGCAGCCGGACTAGCGGGAGTCCAGATACGCAGTATTTT	TRBD2	TRBV9	TRBJ2-3	-
CASSAPGTSGVYEQYF	TGTGCCAGCAGCGCACCCGGGACTAGCGGAGTATACGAGCAGTACTTC	TRBD2	TRBV5-6	TRBJ2-7	-
CASIRDRVNYGYTF	TGTGCCAGCATCAGGGACAGGGTTAACTATGGCTACACCTTC	TRBD1	TRBV11-3	TRBJ1-2	-
CASSLLASANTGELFF	TGTGCCAGCAGCTTACTAGCGAGCGCGAACACCGGGGAGCTGTTTTTT	-	TRBV7-3	TRBJ2-2	-
CAWSVRGQRNTEAFF	TGTGCCTGGAGTGTACGCGGACAGCGGAACACTGAAGCTTTCTTT	-	TRBV30	TRBJ1-1	-
CASSRREGTEAFF	TGTGCCAGCAGTCGGAGGGAGGGCACTGAAGCTTTCTTT	-	TRBV27	TRBJ1-1	-
CASGLEAGGHEQYF	TGTGCTAGTGGTTTGGAGGCGGGAGGTCACGAGCAGTACTTC	TRBD2	TRBV12-5	TRBJ2-7	-
CASSLEYSGGDGSPLHF	TGCGCCAGCAGCTTGGAGTATTCAGGAGGCGATGGTTCACCCCTCCACTTT	-	TRBV5-1	TRBJ1-6	-
CASSHPRDEAFF	TGTGCCAGCAGCCACCCCAGGGATGAAGCTTTCTTT	-	TRBV5-5	TRBJ1-1	-
CASSSWLYYGYTF	TGTGCCAGCAGTTCATGGCTCTACTATGGCTACACCTTC	-	TRBV12-3/TRBV12-4	TRBJ1-2	-
CASSEGLAGTDTQYF	TGCGCCAGCAGTGAGGGACTAGCCGGGACAGATACGCAGTATTTT	TRBD2	TRBV10-1	TRBJ2-3	-
CASTLQGLDIRKLFF	TGTGCCAGTACCCTACAGGGCTTGGATATTAGAAAACTGTTTTTT	-	TRBV19	TRBJ1-4	-
CSVAGGGWSNTEAFF	TGCAGCGTTGCGGGTGGTGGGTGGTCAAACACTGAAGCTTTCTTT	-	TRBV29-1	TRBJ1-1	-
CSASDSYSNQPQHF	TGCAGTGCTAGTGACTCTTATAGCAATCAGCCCCAGCATTTT	-	TRBV20-1	TRBJ1-5	-
CATSEGGGQETQYF	TGTGCCACCAGTGAGGGGGGGGGACAAGAGACCCAGTACTTC	TRBD2	TRBV24-1	TRBJ2-5	-
CASSERGLSGSYNEQFF	TGTGCCAGCAGTGAACGGGGATTGTCGGGCTCCTACAATGAGCAGTTCTTC	-	TRBV25-1	TRBJ2-1	-
CALGQGPYEQYF	TGTGCCTTGGGACAGGGCCCCTACGAGCAGTACTTC	TRBD1	TRBV30	TRBJ2-7	-
CASSFGQGRASTEAFF	TGTGCCAGCAGTTTCGGACAGGGGAGAGCTAGCACTGAAGCTTTCTTT	TRBD1	TRBV3-1/TRBV3-2	TRBJ1-1	-
CSASKAADTDTQYF	TGCAGTGCTAGTAAAGCGGCCGACACAGATACGCAGTATTTT	-	TRBV20-1	TRBJ2-3	-
CASKDSYEQYF	TGTGCCAGCAAGGACAGCTACGAGCAGTACTTC	-	TRBV27	TRBJ2-7	-
CASSEAFQRDLPYEQYF	TGTGCCAGCAGTGAAGCGTTCCAGCGGGATCTGCCCTACGAGCAGTACTTC	TRBD2	TRBV6-1	TRBJ2-7	few
CATSRDNMVQGAEAFF	TGTGCCACCAGCAGAGATAATATGGTGCAGGGGGCTGAAGCTTTCTTT	TRBD1	TRBV15	TRBJ1-1	few
CASSVWGVSNQPQHF	TGTGCCAGCAGTGTTTGGGGCGTAAGCAATCAGCCCCAGCATTTT	-	TRBV2	TRBJ1-5	-
CASSPQLADQGGGYTF	TGTGCCAGCTCACCACAGCTGGCGGATCAAGGCGGCGGCTACACCTTC	-	TRBV18	TRBJ1-2	-
CASSPLAGAIQETQYF	TGTGCCAGCAGCCCTTTGGCGGGAGCCATCCAAGAGACCCAGTACTTC	TRBD2	TRBV27	TRBJ2-5	-
CASSPGLAGGGGTDTQYF	TGTGCCAGCAGCCCCGGGCTAGCGGGAGGAGGGGGCACAGATACGCAGTATTTT	TRBD2	TRBV7-6	TRBJ2-3	-
CSVVRQGVNTEAFF	TGCAGCGTCGTGAGACAGGGCGTAAACACTGAAGCTTTCTTT	TRBD1	TRBV29-1	TRBJ1-1	once